This T cell receptor (beta chain) was sequenced during a study of blood T cell repertoires in COVID-19 (dated by TCRdb to the early 2020s). About the full investigation: Collaborator samples came from the United States, Italy and Spain and covered acute and convalescent phases of COVID-19. The material from the prospective study consisted of cDNA or gDNA derived from T cells, B-cell-depleted T cells, or PBMCs. Subjects who had been exposed to COVID-19, were actively infected with it, or had recovered from it provided the deeply sampled blood TCRbeta repertoires that made up the dataset. The repertoires were released in a freely available public database intended as a resource for research on the immune response to SARS-CoV-2. The samples were drawn from two sources: the first 160 participants of the ongoing ImmuneRACE study, and about 1,300 subjects contributed by 6 global collaborators. Where HLA class I and class II types were available, the types were taken from metadata supplied by the sample provider, not from assay-based typing. Sample metadata almost always included a de-identified subject ID, COVID-19 status, age in years and sex. The paper's findings and limits, for the study overall: How much clinical and demographic metadata was included differed by source and by participant, and the metadata was provided uncurated.

Collaborating institutions collected whole blood in K2EDTA tubes following their own protocols. For TCRbeta analysis, collaborators shipped samples in one of three forms: frozen whole blood, isolated PBMCs, or DNA extracted from either of those sample types. TCRbeta CDR3 regions were amplified from genomic DNA using the immunoSEQ Assay, a bias-controlled multiplex PCR. The paper's processing steps were these. Nucleated cell counts per sample were estimated from amplification of reference gene primers within the assay. To quantify the absolute abundance of each unique TCRbeta CDR3 rearrangement, sequence reads were collapsed and filtered. For each sample, productive Simpson clonality was calculated as the square root of Simpson's diversity index over productive rearrangements. TCRdb provides this immuneACCESS table in a form limited to in-frame rearrangements. Some clones are lacking; in checked studies, under half of them reflect an unresolved V gene, and why the rest are absent is not known. That table is the source of V, J and clone size, and D and trimming were worked out from the DNA. The sample has 130,000 or so clones on record, roughly 90% of them singletons. The ten largest clones represent 15% to 20% of the sample.

Counted from cysteine to phenylalanine, this CDR3 has 11 amino acids. The kept DNA is CDR3 alone, 33 bases in frame from the first base. Of note for this clone: No antigen is known for it. Base qualities are not provided; no much larger clone lies one nucleotide away.

The receptor was derived from a man aged 50-59 years with active or convalescent COVID-19. The V gene is TRBV21-1 and the J gene is TRBJ2-4; TRBD2, the D gene given by the table, was not confirmed from the DNA. TRBV21-1 is a pseudogene locus. The sample comprised peripheral blood. DNA sequence: TGTGCCAGCAGCAGAGGAAACATTCAGTACTTC. It specifies CASSRGNIQYF.